This TCR beta chain was captured in a study of T cell responses to AZD1222 COVID-19 vaccine. The CDR3 contains 14 residues. V shed 4 bases and J shed 2 bases, with 8 bases lying between them. CDR1 SEHNR and CDR2 FQNEAQ come from the germline V gene (reference sequence). Study outcomes and limitations: AZD1222 recipients seropositive at baseline numbered only five to seven. Vaccine-associated CD4 TCRs spanned spike, dominant at 160-218 and 743-854.

Turning to this clone: The antigen is unknown.

TCRdb's copy holds only in-frame clones and misses some; the assay was immunoSEQ multiplex PCR. In the table there are about 67,000 clones, about 80% of which are singletons. The chain has TRBV7-9 and TRBJ1-4; the D gene is possibly TRBD1 (5 bases). The receptor comes from an adult who received the AZD1222 COVID-19 vaccine. Sequencing used peripheral blood, obtained 28 days after the second AZD1222 dose. The chain's CDR3 is CASSSWGTNEKLFF. For the CDR3, the DNA is TGTGCCAGCAGCTCTTGGGGGACTAATGAAAAACTGTTTTTT.